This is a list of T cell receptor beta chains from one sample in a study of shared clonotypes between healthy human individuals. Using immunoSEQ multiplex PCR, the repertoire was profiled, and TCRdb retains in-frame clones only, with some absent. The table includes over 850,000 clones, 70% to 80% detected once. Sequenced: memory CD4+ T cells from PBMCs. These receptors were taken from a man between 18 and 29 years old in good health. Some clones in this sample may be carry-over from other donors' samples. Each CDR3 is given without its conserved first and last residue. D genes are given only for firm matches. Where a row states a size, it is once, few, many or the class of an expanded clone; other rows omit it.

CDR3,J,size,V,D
ASSPRRTSATNEKLF,TRBJ1-4,.,TRBV18,.
ASSRTTTNYGYT,TRBJ1-2,few,TRBV19,.
ASSRYLGEQY,TRBJ2-7,.,TRBV7-9,.
ASSPVAGDPREQF,TRBJ2-1,.,TRBV11-2,TRBD2
ASSPVGRSGANVLT,TRBJ2-6,.,TRBV18,.
ASSGTRQGGELF,TRBJ2-2,.,TRBV6-1,TRBD1
ASSSPGPKIHGYT,TRBJ1-2,many,TRBV28,.
ASRQGSYEQY,TRBJ2-7,many,TRBV6-5,TRBD1
SVDPKETQY,TRBJ2-5,.,TRBV29-1,.
ASTIAGTDTQY,TRBJ2-3,.,TRBV5-4,.
AWSWGGYEQY,TRBJ2-7,.,TRBV30,.
ASSTTGVAGELF,TRBJ2-2,.,TRBV5-1,.
ASSILTSRPYNEQF,TRBJ2-1,.,TRBV11-2,TRBD2
ASSLNPEETQY,TRBJ2-5,.,TRBV11-2,.
SAYTDTQY,TRBJ2-3,.,TRBV20-1,.
ASSNLEAGGSVQY,TRBJ2-7,.,TRBV19,.
ASSPQGGETQY,TRBJ2-5,.,TRBV5-1,.
ASSLGGQGGTDTQY,TRBJ2-3,.,TRBV7-2,TRBD1
ATSLTSGYSYEQY,TRBJ2-7,.,TRBV5-1,.
ASSEEVSGRNTYNEQF,TRBJ2-1,.,TRBV6-1,TRBD2
ASSFPYNEQF,TRBJ2-1,.,TRBV28,.
ASSGRSKETQY,TRBJ2-5,.,TRBV2,.
ASGGPTDTQY,TRBJ2-3,.,TRBV28,.
ASSPRLYNEQF,TRBJ2-1,.,TRBV7-2,.
ASSLGLAGSETQY,TRBJ2-5,.,TRBV7-2,TRBD2
ASSFAHNYEQY,TRBJ2-7,.,TRBV7-3,.
ASSLNPSGQGGTQY,TRBJ2-5,.,TRBV7-3,.
ASIRRLAGGGTQY,TRBJ2-5,.,TRBV2,TRBD2
AWSVGPQLNTEAF,TRBJ1-1,.,TRBV30,.
ASSSGLSGANVLT,TRBJ2-6,.,TRBV5-1,.
ASSQEDRGNYGYT,TRBJ1-2,.,TRBV4-2,TRBD1
ASKDQYFRETQY,TRBJ2-5,.,TRBV6-5,.
SVGGRAQTSTDTQY,TRBJ2-3,.,TRBV29-1,TRBD2
ASSLAERQAAGSYT,TRBJ1-2,.,TRBV5-4,.
ASSSGTGGSNNQPQH,TRBJ1-5,.,TRBV28,TRBD1
ASSPPGTQKETQY,TRBJ2-5,few,TRBV18,.
ASSFRGITSGNTIY,TRBJ1-3,.,TRBV28,.
ASSSRDRQFRTQY,TRBJ2-3,.,TRBV7-9,TRBD1
ASSPPGGGRTGEQY,TRBJ2-7,.,TRBV18,TRBD2
ASSLRKGKGGVYGYT,TRBJ1-2,.,TRBV27,.
ASSLGLAGNEQF,TRBJ2-1,.,TRBV7-6,TRBD2
ASSLAGQGTDTQY,TRBJ2-3,.,TRBV7-9,TRBD1
ASTLIRYRAPSEAF,TRBJ1-1,.,TRBV28,.
ASSLYATSGEQF,TRBJ2-1,few,TRBV7-3,TRBD2
ASNIWAGGQPQH,TRBJ1-5,.,TRBV6-6,TRBD1
ASTLGGRTYEQY,TRBJ2-7,.,TRBV5-5,.
ASSLEGLGWTQY,TRBJ2-5,.,TRBV5-1,.
ASSLARTGSQETQY,TRBJ2-5,.,TRBV7-3,TRBD1
ASSLDRLSSVRELF,TRBJ2-2,once,TRBV11-3,.
ASSALAGGAGELF,TRBJ2-2,.,TRBV9,TRBD2
SARTGGSTDTQY,TRBJ2-3,.,TRBV29-1,TRBD1
ASSLRTGRRQF,TRBJ2-1,.,TRBV11-3,TRBD1
ASTSEGGLGETQY,TRBJ2-5,.,TRBV11-2,TRBD1
ASSLGVAGVLETQY,TRBJ2-5,.,TRBV5-1,TRBD2
SVHLGLAGGETQY,TRBJ2-5,.,TRBV29-1,TRBD2
ASSLGDRVGETQY,TRBJ2-5,once,TRBV11-2,TRBD1
ASSLDTIQETQY,TRBJ2-5,.,TRBV5-1,.
ASSATGEVYQPQH,TRBJ1-5,.,TRBV9,TRBD1
ASRPGTGVTDTQY,TRBJ2-3,once,TRBV5-4,TRBD1